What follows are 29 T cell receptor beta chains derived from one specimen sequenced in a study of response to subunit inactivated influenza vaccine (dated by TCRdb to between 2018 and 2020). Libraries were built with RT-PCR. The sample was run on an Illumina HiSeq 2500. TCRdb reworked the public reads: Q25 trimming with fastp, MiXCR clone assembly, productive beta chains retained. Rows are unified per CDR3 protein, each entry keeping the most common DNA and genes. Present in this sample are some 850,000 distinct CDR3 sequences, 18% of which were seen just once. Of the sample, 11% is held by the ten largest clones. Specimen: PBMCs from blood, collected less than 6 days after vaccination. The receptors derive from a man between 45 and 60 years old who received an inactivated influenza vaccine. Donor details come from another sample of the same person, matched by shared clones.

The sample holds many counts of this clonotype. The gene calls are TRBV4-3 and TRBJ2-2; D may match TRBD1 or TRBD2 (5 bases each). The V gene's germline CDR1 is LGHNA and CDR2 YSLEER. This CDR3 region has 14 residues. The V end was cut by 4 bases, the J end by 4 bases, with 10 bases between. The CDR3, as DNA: TGCGCCAGCAGCCGCAGGGAGACCACCGGGGAGCTGTTTTTT. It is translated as CASSRRETTGELFF.

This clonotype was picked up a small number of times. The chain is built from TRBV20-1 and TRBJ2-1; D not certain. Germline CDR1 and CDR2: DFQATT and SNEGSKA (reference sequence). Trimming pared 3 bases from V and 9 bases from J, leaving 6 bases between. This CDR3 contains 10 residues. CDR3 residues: CSARRGEQFF. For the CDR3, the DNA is TGCAGTGCTAGGCGTGGTGAGCAGTTCTTC.

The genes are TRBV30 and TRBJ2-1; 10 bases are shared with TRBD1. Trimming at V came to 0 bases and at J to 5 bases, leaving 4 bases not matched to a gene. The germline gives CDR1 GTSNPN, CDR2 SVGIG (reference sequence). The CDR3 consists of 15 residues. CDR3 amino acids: CAWSVPGTGDNEQFF. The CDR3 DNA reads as TGTGCCTGGAGTGTTCCCGGGACAGGGGACAATGAGCAGTTCTTC.

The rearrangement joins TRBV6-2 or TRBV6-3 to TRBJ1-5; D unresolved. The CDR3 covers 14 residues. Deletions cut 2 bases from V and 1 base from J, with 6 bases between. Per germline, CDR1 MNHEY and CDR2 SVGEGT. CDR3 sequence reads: CASSYEVSNQPQHF. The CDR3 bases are TGTGCCAGCAGTTACGAGGTGAGCAATCAGCCCCAGCATTTT.

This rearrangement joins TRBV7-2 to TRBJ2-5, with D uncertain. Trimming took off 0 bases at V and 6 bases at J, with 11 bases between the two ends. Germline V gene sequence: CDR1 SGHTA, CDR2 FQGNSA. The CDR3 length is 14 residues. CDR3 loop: CASSLAPGGKTQYF. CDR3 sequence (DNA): TGTGCCAGCAGCTTAGCCCCGGGTGGTAAGACCCAGTACTTC.

CDR3 residues: CSVASGLGNEQFF. The CDR3, as DNA: TGCAGCGTTGCATCGGGACTAGGCAATGAGCAGTTCTTC. V and J are TRBV29-1 and TRBJ2-1, with 8 nucleotides matching TRBD2. The V gene's germline CDR1 is SQVTM and CDR2 ANQGSEA. The V gene end was trimmed by 4 bases and the J gene end by 6 bases; junction bases not matched to a gene: 5. This CDR3 has 13 residues.

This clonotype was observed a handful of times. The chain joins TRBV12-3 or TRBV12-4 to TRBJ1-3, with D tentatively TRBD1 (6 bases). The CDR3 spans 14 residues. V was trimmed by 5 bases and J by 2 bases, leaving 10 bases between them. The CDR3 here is CASSASGAGNTIYF. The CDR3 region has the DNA TGTGCCAGCAGTGCCTCAGGGGCTGGAAACACCATATATTTT.

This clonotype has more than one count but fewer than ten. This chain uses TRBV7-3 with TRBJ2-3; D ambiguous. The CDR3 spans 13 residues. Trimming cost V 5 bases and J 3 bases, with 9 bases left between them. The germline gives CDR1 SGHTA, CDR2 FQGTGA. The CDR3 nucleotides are TGTGCCAGCAGCATTTCCCCTACAGATACGCAGTATTTT. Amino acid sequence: CASSISPTDTQYF.

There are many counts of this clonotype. Here the CDR3 DNA reads TGTGCCAGCAGCTTATCAGGCTTGGGAGCCGGCGAGCAGTACTTC. This sequence encodes CASSLSGLGAGEQYF. This chain connects TRBV7-9 to TRBJ2-7; D possibly corresponds to TRBD2 (5 bases). The germline V and J ends were trimmed by 2 bases and 6 bases, with 17 bases remaining between them. CDR1 and CDR2 from the germline V gene are SEHNR and FQNEAQ (reference sequence). This CDR3 is built from 15 residues.

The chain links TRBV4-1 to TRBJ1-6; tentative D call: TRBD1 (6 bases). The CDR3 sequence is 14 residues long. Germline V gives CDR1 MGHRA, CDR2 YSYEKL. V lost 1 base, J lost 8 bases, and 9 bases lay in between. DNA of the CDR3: TGCGCCAGCAGCCAAGGGGGGCTTGATTCACCCCTCCACTTT. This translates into CASSQGGLDSPLHF.

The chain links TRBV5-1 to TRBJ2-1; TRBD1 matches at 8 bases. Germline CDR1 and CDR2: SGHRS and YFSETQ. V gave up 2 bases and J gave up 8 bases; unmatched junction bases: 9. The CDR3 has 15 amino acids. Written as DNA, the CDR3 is TGCGCCAGCAGCTTACAGGGGGTGGTTTTCGATGAGCAGTTCTTC. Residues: CASSLQGVVFDEQFF.

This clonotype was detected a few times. The CDR3 nucleotides are TGTGCCAGCAGCCATTCGACTAGGAAAGAGACCCAGTACTTC. This codes for CASSHSTRKETQYF. The genes are TRBV3-1 and TRBJ2-5; the D gene is possibly TRBD2 (6 bases). Trimming removed 3 bases at V and 3 bases at J, with 11 bases between. The CDR3 spans 14 residues. From germline, CDR1 is LGHDT and CDR2 YNNKEL (reference sequence).

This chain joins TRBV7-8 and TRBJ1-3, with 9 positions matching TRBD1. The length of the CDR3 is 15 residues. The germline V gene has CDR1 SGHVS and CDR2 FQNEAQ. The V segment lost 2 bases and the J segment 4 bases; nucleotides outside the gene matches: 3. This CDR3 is CASSLMGTGGNTIYF. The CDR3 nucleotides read TGTGCCAGCAGCTTAATGGGGACAGGGGGAAACACCATATATTTT. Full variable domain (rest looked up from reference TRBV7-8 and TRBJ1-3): GAGVSQSPRYKVAKRGQDVALRCDPISGHVSLFWYQQALGQGPEFLTYFQNEAQLDKSGLPSDRFFAERPEGSVSTLKIQRTQQEDSAVYLCASSLMGTGGNTIYFGEGSWLTVV.

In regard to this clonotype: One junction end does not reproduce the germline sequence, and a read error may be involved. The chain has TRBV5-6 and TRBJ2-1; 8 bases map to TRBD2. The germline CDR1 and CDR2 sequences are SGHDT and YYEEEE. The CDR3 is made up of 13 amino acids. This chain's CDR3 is CASRLGLVGEQFF. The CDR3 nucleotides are TGTGCCAGCAGATTGGGACTAGTCGGTGAGCAGTTCTTC. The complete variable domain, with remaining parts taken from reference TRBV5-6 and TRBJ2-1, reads DAGVTQSPTHLIKTRGQQVTLRCSPKSGHDTVSWYQQALGQGPQFIFQYYEEEERQRGNFPDRFSGHQFPNYSSELNVNALLLGDSALYLCASRLGLVGEQFFGPGTRLTVL.

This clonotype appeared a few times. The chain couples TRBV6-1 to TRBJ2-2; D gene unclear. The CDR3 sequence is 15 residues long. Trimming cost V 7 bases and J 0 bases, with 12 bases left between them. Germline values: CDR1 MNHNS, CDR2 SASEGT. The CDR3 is CASTRLHSNTGELFF. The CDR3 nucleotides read TGTGCCAGCACCAGACTCCATTCGAACACCGGGGAGCTGTTTTTT.

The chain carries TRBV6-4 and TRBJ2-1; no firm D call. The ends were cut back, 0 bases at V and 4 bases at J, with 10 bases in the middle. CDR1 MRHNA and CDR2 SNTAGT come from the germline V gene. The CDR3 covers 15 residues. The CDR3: CASSDSELGYNEQFF. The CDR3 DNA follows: TGTGCCAGCAGTGACTCGGAGTTGGGATACAATGAGCAGTTCTTC.

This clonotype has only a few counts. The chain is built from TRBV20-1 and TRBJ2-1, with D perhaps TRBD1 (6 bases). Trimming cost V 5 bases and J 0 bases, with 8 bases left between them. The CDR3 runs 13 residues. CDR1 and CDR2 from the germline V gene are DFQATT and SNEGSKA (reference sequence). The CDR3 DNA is TGCAGTGCTTGGGGACACTCCTACAATGAGCAGTTCTTC. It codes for CSAWGHSYNEQFF.

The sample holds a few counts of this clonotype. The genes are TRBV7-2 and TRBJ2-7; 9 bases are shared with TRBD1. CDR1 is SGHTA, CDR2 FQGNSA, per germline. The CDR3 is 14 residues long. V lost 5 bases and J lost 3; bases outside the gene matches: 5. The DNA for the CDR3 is TGTGCCAGCAGCACGGGACAGGGTTTCTACGAGCAGTACTTC. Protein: CASSTGQGFYEQYF.

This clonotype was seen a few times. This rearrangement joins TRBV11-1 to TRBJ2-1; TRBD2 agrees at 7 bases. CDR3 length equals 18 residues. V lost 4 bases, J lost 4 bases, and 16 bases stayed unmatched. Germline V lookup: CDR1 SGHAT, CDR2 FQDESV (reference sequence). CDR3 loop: CASSSGLFAGVTYNEQFF. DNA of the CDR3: TGTGCCAGCAGCTCCGGGTTATTTGCGGGGGTAACGTACAATGAGCAGTTCTTC.

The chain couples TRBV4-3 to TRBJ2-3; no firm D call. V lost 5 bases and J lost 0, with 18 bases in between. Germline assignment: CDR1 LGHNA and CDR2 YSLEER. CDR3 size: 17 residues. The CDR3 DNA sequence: TGCGCCAGCAGCGGACGGACGTACTATTCTAGCACAGATACGCAGTATTTT. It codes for CASSGRTYYSSTDTQYF.

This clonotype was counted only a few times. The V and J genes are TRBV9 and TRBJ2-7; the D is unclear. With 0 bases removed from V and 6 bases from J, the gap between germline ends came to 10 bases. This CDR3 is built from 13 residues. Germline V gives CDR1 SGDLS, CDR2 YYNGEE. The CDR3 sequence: CASSVGVGVEQYF. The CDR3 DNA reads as TGTGCCAGCAGCGTAGGGGTAGGAGTCGAGCAGTACTTC.

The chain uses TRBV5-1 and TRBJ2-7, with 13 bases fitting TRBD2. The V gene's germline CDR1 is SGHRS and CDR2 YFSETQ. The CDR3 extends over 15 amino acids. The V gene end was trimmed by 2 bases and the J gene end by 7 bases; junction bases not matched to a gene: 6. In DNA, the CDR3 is TGCGCCAGCAGCTTACCGGGACTAGCGGGATTGGAGCAGTACTTC. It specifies CASSLPGLAGLEQYF.

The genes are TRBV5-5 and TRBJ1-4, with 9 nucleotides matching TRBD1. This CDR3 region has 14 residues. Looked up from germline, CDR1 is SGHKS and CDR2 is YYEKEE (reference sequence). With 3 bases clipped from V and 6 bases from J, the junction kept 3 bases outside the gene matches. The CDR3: CASSYRDRDEKLFF. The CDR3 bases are TGTGCCAGCAGCTACCGGGACAGGGATGAAAAACTGTTTTTT.

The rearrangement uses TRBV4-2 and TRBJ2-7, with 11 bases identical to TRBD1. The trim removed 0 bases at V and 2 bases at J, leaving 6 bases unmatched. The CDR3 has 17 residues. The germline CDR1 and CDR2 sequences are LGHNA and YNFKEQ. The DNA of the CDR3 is TGTGCCAGCAGCCAAGATAGGTGGGGACAGGGGGCCTACGAGCAGTACTTC. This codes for CASSQDRWGQGAYEQYF.

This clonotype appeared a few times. This CDR3 reads CATSRRWAWRGGESTQYF. CDR3 coding DNA: TGTGCCACCAGCAGGAGGTGGGCGTGGAGGGGTGGTGAGAGTACGCAGTATTTT. This chain joins TRBV15 and TRBJ2-3; TRBD2 might be the D (6 bases). V gave up 3 bases and J gave up 8 bases, with 27 bases separating them. This CDR3 has 18 residues. The germline CDR1 and CDR2 sequences are LNHNV and YYDKDF (reference sequence).

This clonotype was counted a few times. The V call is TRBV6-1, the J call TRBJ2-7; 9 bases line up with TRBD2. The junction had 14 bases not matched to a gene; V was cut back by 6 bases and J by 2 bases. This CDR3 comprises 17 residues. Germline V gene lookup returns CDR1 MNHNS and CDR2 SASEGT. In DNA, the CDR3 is TGTGCCAGCAGCCCCGCGCCTCGACTAGCGGCTACCTACGAGCAGTACTTC. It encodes CASSPAPRLAATYEQYF.

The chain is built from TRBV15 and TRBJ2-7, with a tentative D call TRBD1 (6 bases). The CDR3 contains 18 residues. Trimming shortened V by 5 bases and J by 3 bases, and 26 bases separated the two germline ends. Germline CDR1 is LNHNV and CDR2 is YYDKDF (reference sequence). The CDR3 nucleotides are TGTGCCACCAGCTTACACCTTCCCGGGGCAGGGGTTTACTACGAGCAGTACTTC. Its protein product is CATSLHLPGAGVYYEQYF.

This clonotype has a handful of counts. In DNA form, the CDR3 reads TGTGCCAGCAGCCAAGACTTAAAGGGCAATCAGCCCCAGCATTTT. Amino acid sequence: CASSQDLKGNQPQHF. This chain uses TRBV4-2 with TRBJ1-5; D remains unclear. Germline-derived CDR1 and CDR2 are LGHNA and YNFKEQ. The ends were cut back, 0 bases at V and 2 bases at J, with 8 bases in the middle. The CDR3 runs 15 residues.

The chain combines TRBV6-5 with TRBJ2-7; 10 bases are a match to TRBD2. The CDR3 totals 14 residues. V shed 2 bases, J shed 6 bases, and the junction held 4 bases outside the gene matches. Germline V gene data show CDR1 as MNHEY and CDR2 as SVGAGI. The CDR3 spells CASSYVSSGSEQYF. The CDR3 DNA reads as TGTGCCAGCAGTTACGTTTCTAGCGGGAGCGAGCAGTACTTC.